This entry lists 17 T cell receptor beta chains sequenced from one sample in a study of OX40 agonist ivuxolimab in advanced cancers. Assay: immunoSEQ multiplex PCR; the TCRdb copy retains only in-frame clones and omits some. This table has roughly 87,000 clones, just over 90% appearing once. The material was CD4+ or CD8+ T cells sorted from blood, obtained in a trial of the OX40 agonist ivuxolimab. Receptors were obtained from an adult with an advanced solid tumor such as melanoma, head and neck, liver or kidney cancer.

The chain carries TRBV7-2 and TRBJ2-5, with 7 positions matching TRBD1. This CDR3 region has 15 residues. Germline assignment: CDR1 SGHTA and CDR2 FQGNSA. V shed 5 bases and J 4 bases; nucleotides not matched to a gene: 10. CDR3 in amino acids: CASSAQGWGRETQYF. The DNA for the CDR3 is TGTGCCAGCAGCGCACAGGGGTGGGGGAGAGAGACCCAGTACTTC.

V is TRBV19 and J is TRBJ2-3, with D maybe TRBD2 (6 bases). The CDR3 loop spans 14 amino acids. CDR1 is LNHDA and CDR2 is SQIVND in the germline V gene (reference sequence). V was shortened by 5 bases and J by 1 base, with 10 bases between the two germline ends. The CDR3 nucleotides are TGTGCCAGTAGTCCGGAGGGAGGCACAGATACGCAGTATTTT. The encoded protein is CASSPEGGTDTQYF.

The chain joins TRBV20-1 to TRBJ2-3; D is unresolved. The V gene's germline CDR1 is DFQATT and CDR2 SNEGSKA (reference sequence). The CDR3 has 11 residues. The germline V and J ends were trimmed by 5 bases and 2 bases, with 5 bases remaining between them. The CDR3 bases are TGCAGTGCTGGAATCACAGATACGCAGTATTTT. It translates to CSAGITDTQYF.

The J gene is TRBJ2-5, the V gene TRBV7-2, with TRBD2 matching 8 bases. This CDR3 has 14 amino acids. Per germline, CDR1 SGHTA and CDR2 FQGNSA. With V trimmed by 5 bases and J by 6 bases, 8 bases remained unmatched. CDR3 coding DNA: TGTGCCAGCAGCGATCGGACTAGCTCAAAGACCCAGTACTTC. It is translated as CASSDRTSSKTQYF.

The chain uses TRBV7-2 and TRBJ2-7; D is uncertain. V was cut by 5 bases and J by 7 bases, with 15 bases left in between. Germline V CDR1 and CDR2: SGHTA, FQGNSA. This CDR3 has 13 amino acids. The CDR3, as DNA: TGTGCCAGCAGCGCCGGGCCCTCGGCAGAGCAGTACTTC. The encoded protein is CASSAGPSAEQYF.

The chain links TRBV6-1 to TRBJ2-1; no clear D. The CDR3 loop spans 13 amino acids. Trimming took 1 base from V and 3 from J, leaving 4 bases between them. Per the germline V gene, CDR1 is MNHNS and CDR2 is SASEGT. CDR3 in DNA: TGTGCCAGCAGTGAAGACTACTACAATGAGCAGTTCTTC. It specifies CASSEDYYNEQFF.

The chain couples TRBV2 to TRBJ2-3, with a tentative D call TRBD2 (5 bases). CDR1 is SNHLY and CDR2 is FYNNEI in the germline V gene. The CDR3 spans 14 residues. Trimming shortened V by 6 bases and J by 10 bases, and 20 bases separated the two germline ends. CDR3 coding DNA: TGTGCCAGCAGGCGGGCTACCCCTGAGACCCCGCAGTATTTT. Translating it yields CASRRATPETPQYF.

V usage is TRBV18 and J usage is TRBJ2-7; D is unclear. The CDR3 length is 15 residues. Germline-derived CDR1 and CDR2 are KGHSH and LQKENI. Trimming shortened V by 3 bases and J by 4 bases, and 16 bases separated the two germline ends. This CDR3 is CASSPPSTKGYEQYF. DNA of the CDR3: TGTGCCAGCTCACCCCCCAGTACTAAAGGATACGAGCAGTACTTC.

The chain has TRBV19 and TRBJ2-2; D is unclear. Germline V lookup: CDR1 LNHDA, CDR2 SQIVND (reference sequence). V was cut by 6 bases and J by 1 base, with 6 bases left in between. The CDR3 runs 13 residues. DNA for the CDR3: TGTGCCAGTAGACCCGGGAACACCGGGGAGCTGTTTTTT. Translated: CASRPGNTGELFF.

V is TRBV6-1 and J is TRBJ1-5; D call uncertain. Trimming removed 5 bases at V and 7 bases at J, with 12 bases between. This CDR3 has 13 amino acids. Germline V CDR1 and CDR2: MNHNS, SASEGT. Written as DNA, the CDR3 is TGTGCCAGCAGTAAAAACTCGGGGCAGCCCCAGCATTTT. This gives the protein CASSKNSGQPQHF.

As DNA, the CDR3 is TGTGCCAGCAGTTCCCGGAGTCAGATTGGAAACACCATATATTTT. Its translation is CASSSRSQIGNTIYF. The chain combines TRBV27 with TRBJ1-3; D unclear. This CDR3 has 15 residues. Deletions cut 4 bases from V and 3 bases from J, with 13 bases between. Per germline, CDR1 MNHEY and CDR2 SMNVEV (reference sequence).

This clone came up once. The J gene is TRBJ1-3, the V gene TRBV6-5; the D is unclear. V was shortened by 2 bases and J by 0 bases, with 8 bases between the two germline ends. The CDR3 is made up of 15 amino acids. CDR1 and CDR2 from the germline V gene are MNHEY and SVGAGI. CDR3 in DNA: TGTGCCAGCAGTTACGGGCTGAGCTCTGGAAACACCATATATTTT. Translation gives CASSYGLSSGNTIYF.

The rearrangement uses TRBV19 and TRBJ1-1; weak D call: TRBD1 (5 bases). CDR1 LNHDA and CDR2 SQIVND come from the germline V gene (reference sequence). Trimming removed 3 bases at V and 11 bases at J, with 19 bases between. CDR3 length: 14 amino acids. The CDR3 spells CASSIKGSSLGAFF. CDR3 sequence (DNA): TGTGCCAGTAGTATTAAGGGGAGCAGCTTGGGGGCTTTCTTT. The whole variable domain, filled in from reference TRBV19 and TRBJ1-1, reads DGGITQSPKYLFRKEGQNVTLSCEQNLNHDAMYWYRQDPGQGLRLIYYSQIVNDFQKGDIAEGYSVSREKKESFPLTVTSAQKNPTAFYLCASSIKGSSLGAFFGQGTRLTVV.

Concerning this clone: This specimen includes other DNA sequences encoding the same CDR3. The V and J genes are TRBV2 and TRBJ2-3; 7 bases agree with TRBD2. The CDR3 runs 13 residues. Germline CDR1 reads SNHLY; CDR2 reads FYNNEI. V was clipped by 8 bases and J by 1 base; unmatched bases: 3. For the CDR3, the DNA is TGTGCCAGCGGGGGGGTGGGCACAGATACGCAGTATTTT. It yields the protein CASGGVGTDTQYF.

The J gene is TRBJ2-7, the V gene TRBV5-4; TRBD2 matches at 7 bases. CDR3 size: 14 residues. Germline CDR1 and CDR2: SGHNT and YYREEE (reference sequence). After removal of 0 bases from V and 6 bases from J, the junction contained 6 bases not matched to a gene. DNA for the CDR3: TGTGCCAGCAGCTTGGTCGGTAGCGGGTCCGAGCAGTACTTC. Amino acids: CASSLVGSGSEQYF.

The genes are TRBV5-1 and TRBJ2-3; TRBD2 agrees at 11 bases. Germline CDR1 and CDR2: SGHRS and YFSETQ. The CDR3 contains 17 residues. The V gene end was trimmed by 4 bases and the J gene end by 4 bases; junction bases not matched to a gene: 11. The DNA for the CDR3 is TGCGCCAGCAGCCCAACCGCCGGGACTAGCGGAGCAGATACGCAGTATTTT. As protein: CASSPTAGTSGADTQYF.

The chain's CDR3 is CASSFQGFSDTQYF. CDR3 nucleotides: TGCGCCAGCAGCTTTCAGGGGTTCTCAGATACGCAGTATTTT. The V call is TRBV5-1, the J call TRBJ2-3, with a tentative D call TRBD1 (6 bases). This CDR3 is built from 14 residues. V lost 2 bases and J 4 bases, leaving 11 bases between the germline ends. CDR1 is SGHRS and CDR2 is YFSETQ in the germline V gene.